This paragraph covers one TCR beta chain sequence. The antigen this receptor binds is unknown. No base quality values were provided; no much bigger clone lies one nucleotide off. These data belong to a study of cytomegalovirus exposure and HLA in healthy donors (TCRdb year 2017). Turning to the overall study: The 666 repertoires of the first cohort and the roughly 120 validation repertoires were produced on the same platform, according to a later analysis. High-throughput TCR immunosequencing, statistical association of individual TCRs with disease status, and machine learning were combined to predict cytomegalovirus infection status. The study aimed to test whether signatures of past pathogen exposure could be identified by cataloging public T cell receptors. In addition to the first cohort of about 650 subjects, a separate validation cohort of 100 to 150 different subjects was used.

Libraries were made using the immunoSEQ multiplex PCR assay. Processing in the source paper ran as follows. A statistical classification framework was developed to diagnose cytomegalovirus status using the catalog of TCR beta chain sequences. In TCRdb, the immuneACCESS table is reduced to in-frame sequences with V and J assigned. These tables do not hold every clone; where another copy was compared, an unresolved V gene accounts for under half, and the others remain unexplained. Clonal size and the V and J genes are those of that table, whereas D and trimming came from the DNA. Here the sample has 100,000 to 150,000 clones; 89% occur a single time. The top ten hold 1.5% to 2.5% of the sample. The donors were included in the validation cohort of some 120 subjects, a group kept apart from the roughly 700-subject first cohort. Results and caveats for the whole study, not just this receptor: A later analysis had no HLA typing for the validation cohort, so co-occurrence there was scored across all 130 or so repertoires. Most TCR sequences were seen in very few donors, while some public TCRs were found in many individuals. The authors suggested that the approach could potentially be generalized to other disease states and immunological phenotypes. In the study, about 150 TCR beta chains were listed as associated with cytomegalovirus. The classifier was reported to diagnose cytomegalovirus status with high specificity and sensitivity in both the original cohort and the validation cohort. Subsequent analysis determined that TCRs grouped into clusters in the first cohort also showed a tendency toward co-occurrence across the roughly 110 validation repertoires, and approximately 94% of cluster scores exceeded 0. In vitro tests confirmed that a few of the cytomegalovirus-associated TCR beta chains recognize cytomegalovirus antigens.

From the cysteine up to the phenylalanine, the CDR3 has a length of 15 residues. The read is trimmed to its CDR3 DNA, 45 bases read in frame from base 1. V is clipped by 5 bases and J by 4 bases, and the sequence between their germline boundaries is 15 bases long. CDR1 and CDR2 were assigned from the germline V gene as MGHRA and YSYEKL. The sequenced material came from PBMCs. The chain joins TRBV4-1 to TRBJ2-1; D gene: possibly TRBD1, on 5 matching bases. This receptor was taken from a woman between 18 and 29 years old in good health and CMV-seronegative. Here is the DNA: TGCGCCAGCAGCTCCCTGGCTGGGGCGTACAATGAGCAGTTCTTC. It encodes CASSSLAGAYNEQFF.